One and the same sample provided the 18 T cell receptor beta chains below, sequenced in a study of blood T cell repertoires in COVID-19. Only in-frame clones appear in the TCRdb table, and some are missing; sequencing was by immunoSEQ multiplex PCR. Counted here are approximately 270,000 clones, around 93% occurring once; the ten biggest clones make up 1.2%. Sequenced input: PBMCs or T cells enriched from blood (not recorded which). Every receptor here comes from a human donor in a cohort exposed to, infected with or recovered from COVID-19 (not recorded which). The donor label of this sample is uncertain.

The V gene is TRBV28, the J gene TRBJ1-5; D call uncertain. The germline V and J ends were trimmed by 6 bases and 0 bases, with 3 bases remaining between them. The CDR3 is 12 residues long. CDR1 is MDHEN and CDR2 is SYDVKM in the germline V gene. The CDR3 here is CASSNSNQPQHF. The CDR3 region has the DNA TGTGCCAGCAGCAATAGCAATCAGCCCCAGCATTTT.

J is TRBJ1-1 and V is TRBV6-5; D is ambiguous. Trimming cost V 5 bases and J 1 base, with 11 bases left between them. This CDR3 spans 14 amino acids. Germline assignment: CDR1 MNHEY and CDR2 SVGAGI. For the CDR3, the DNA is TGTGCCAGCAGTCCCGACAAACCGAACACTGAAGCTTTCTTT. Encoded protein: CASSPDKPNTEAFF.

J is TRBJ1-5 and V is TRBV7-8; D is uncertain. Germline CDR1 SGHVS, CDR2 FQNEAQ. Trimming shortened V by 1 base and J by 3 bases, and 10 bases separated the two germline ends. The CDR3 totals 15 residues. The CDR3 sequence: CASSLGPRFNQPQHF. In nucleotides, the CDR3 is TGTGCCAGCAGCTTAGGTCCCAGATTCAATCAGCCCCAGCATTTT.

V gene TRBV4-1 combines with J gene TRBJ1-2, with D unresolved. The CDR3 has 15 amino acids. Trimming removed 1 base at V and 0 bases at J, with 9 bases between. Germline V lookup: CDR1 MGHRA, CDR2 YSYEKL. The CDR3 sequence: CASSQVTPTNYGYTF. CDR3 DNA: TGCGCCAGCAGCCAAGTCACTCCAACTAACTATGGCTACACCTTC.

The CDR3 nucleotides are TGTGCCACCAGCAGTAGCCGACAGGGCGCAAAAGCTTTCTTT. Encoded protein: CATSSSRQGAKAFF. The chain is built from TRBV15 and TRBJ1-1, with 7 bases lining up with TRBD1. Germline CDR1 and CDR2: LNHNV and YYDKDF (reference sequence). The ends lost 3 bases at V and 9 bases at J; junction bases unmatched: 10. There are 14 residues in the CDR3.

This clone was observed once. The rearrangement links TRBV30 to TRBJ1-2, with 7 bases aligning to TRBD1. The V gene's germline CDR1 is GTSNPN and CDR2 SVGIG (reference sequence). V dropped 4 bases and J dropped 4; count of bases not matched to a gene: 3. CDR3 length equals 12 residues. CDR3 sequence: CAWTAGGYGYTF. In DNA, the CDR3 is TGTGCCTGGACAGCAGGGGGCTATGGCTACACCTTC.

V and J are TRBV7-2 and TRBJ2-7; D is perhaps TRBD1 (5 bases). This CDR3 has 13 residues. The germline V and J ends were trimmed by 5 bases and 1 base, with 9 bases remaining between them. Germline V gene sequence: CDR1 SGHTA, CDR2 FQGNSA. This chain's CDR3 is CASSLKGSYEQYF. In nucleotides, the CDR3 is TGTGCCAGCAGCCTCAAGGGGTCCTACGAGCAGTACTTC.

This rearrangement joins TRBV7-9 to TRBJ2-7; weak D call: TRBD1 (6 bases). From germline, CDR1 is SEHNR and CDR2 FQNEAQ (reference sequence). The CDR3 is made up of 16 amino acids. Deletions cut 4 bases from V and 0 bases from J, with 16 bases between. The CDR3 is CASSSRDTRSSYEQYF. The CDR3 region has the DNA TGTGCCAGCAGCTCGAGGGACACCCGGAGCTCCTACGAGCAGTACTTC.

The genes are TRBV4-1 and TRBJ1-3, with D possibly matching TRBD1 (5 bases). Trimming removed 7 bases at V and 7 bases at J, with 14 bases between. The CDR3 is made up of 13 amino acids. Germline-derived CDR1 and CDR2 are MGHRA and YSYEKL. CDR3 sequence reads: CASTEAAGNTIYF. The CDR3 DNA reads TGCGCCAGCACCGAGGCGGCAGGGAACACCATATATTTT.

The rearrangement uses TRBV19 and TRBJ1-1, with D perhaps TRBD1 (6 bases). Per the germline V gene, CDR1 is LNHDA and CDR2 is SQIVND (reference sequence). Trimming removed 6 bases from V and 4 bases from J, with 15 bases in between. This CDR3 spans 14 amino acids. Written as DNA, the CDR3 is TGTGCCAGTAGGGACAGCTCCATGGTCACTGAAGCTTTCTTT. Residues: CASRDSSMVTEAFF.

This chain connects TRBV29-1 to TRBJ1-2; 9 bases are shared with TRBD1. The CDR3 sequence is 13 residues long. Trimming at V came to 4 bases and at J to 4 bases, leaving 4 bases not matched to a gene. Germline V lookup: CDR1 SQVTM, CDR2 ANQGSEA. CDR3 bases: TGCAGCGTTGGACAGGGGGTCTCCTATGGCTACACCTTC. Residues: CSVGQGVSYGYTF.

The V gene is TRBV7-2, the J gene TRBJ2-2; D may be TRBD2 (5 bases). There are 16 residues in the CDR3. V gave up 1 base and J gave up 4 bases, with 13 bases separating them. Germline V gene data show CDR1 as SGHTA and CDR2 as FQGNSA. The DNA for the CDR3 is TGTGCCAGCAGCTTAGACGGGGAGAGCGGCACCGGGGAGCTGTTTTTT. This codes for CASSLDGESGTGELFF.

Comment on this clone: Distinct nucleotide sequences in the sample also encode this CDR3. The chain has TRBV30 and TRBJ2-3; D is undetermined. Germline V gene sequence: CDR1 GTSNPN, CDR2 SVGIG (reference sequence). The CDR3 is 12 residues long. Trimming removed 3 bases from V and 0 bases from J, with 4 bases in between. CDR3 sequence reads: CAWSGSTDTQYF. In DNA, the CDR3 is TGTGCCTGGAGCGGTAGCACAGATACGCAGTATTTT. Supplemented by reference TRBV30 and TRBJ2-3, the full variable domain reads SQTIHQWPATLVQPVGSPLSLECTVEGTSNPNLYWYRQAAGRGLQLLFYSVGIGQISSEVPQNLSASRPQDRQFILSSKKLLLSDSGFYLCAWSGSTDTQYFGPGTRLTVL.

This rearrangement joins TRBV13 to TRBJ2-1; a weak D match, TRBD2 (6 bases). Deletions cut 2 bases from V and 4 bases from J, with 12 bases between. The CDR3 is 15 amino acids. The germline gives CDR1 PRHDT, CDR2 FYEKMQ (reference sequence). The CDR3 sequence: CASSLWGTQYNEQFF. Written as DNA, the CDR3 is TGTGCCAGCAGCTTATGGGGGACTCAATACAATGAGCAGTTCTTC.

V and J are TRBV5-8 and TRBJ1-5, with a tentative D call TRBD1 (5 bases). This CDR3 spans 17 amino acids. Trimming removed 4 bases from V and 2 bases from J, with 19 bases in between. Germline V lookup: CDR1 SGHTS, CDR2 YDEGEE. This CDR3 is CASSLTGLGIGNQPQHF. The CDR3 DNA is TGTGCCAGCAGCCTAACAGGTCTGGGTATAGGCAATCAGCCCCAGCATTTT.

CDR3 in amino acids: CASRSGGAGTGELFF. The CDR3 coding sequence is TGTGCCTCCCGTAGCGGGGGGGCCGGCACCGGGGAGCTGTTTTTT. V gene TRBV10-3 combines with J gene TRBJ2-2, with 11 bases that match TRBD2. The germline V gene has CDR1 ENHRY and CDR2 SYGVKD. This CDR3 is built from 15 residues. V lost 11 bases, J lost 4 bases, and 9 bases stayed unmatched.

The chain carries TRBV30 and TRBJ2-1; 7 bases fit TRBD1. The CDR3 runs to 14 residues. V was clipped by 7 bases and J by 7 bases; unmatched bases: 13. Per the germline V gene, CDR1 is GTSNPN and CDR2 is SVGIG (reference sequence). This CDR3 is CASPLEGAVNEQFF. In nucleotides, the CDR3 is TGTGCCTCCCCGCTCGAGGGGGCCGTGAATGAGCAGTTCTTC.

The chain carries TRBV12-5 and TRBJ2-7; D is undetermined. Germline V gene lookup returns CDR1 LGHNT and CDR2 FRNRAP. This CDR3 spans 12 amino acids. This CDR3 reads CVTELISYEQYF. The CDR3 coding sequence is TGTGTCACAGAACTGATCTCCTACGAGCAGTACTTC.